This TCR beta chain was found in a study of radiation and T cells in renal cell carcinoma. Produced via immunoSEQ multiplex PCR; TCRdb's table is partial and in-frame only. The sample yields about 59,000 clones, over 70% seen once. Sample time point: baseline pretreatment blood. Treatment in this sample: 15 Gy SBRT to primary tumor, nephrectomy 4 weeks later. After SBRT, blood was collected at 2 and 4 weeks, plus baseline. Germline loops: CDR1 SGDLS, CDR2 YYNGEE. V shed 0 bases and J 3 bases; nucleotides not matched to a gene: 6. This CDR3 is built from 15 residues. The TCR comes from a man in his 60s with renal cell carcinoma. This sequence joins TRBV9 and TRBJ2-7, with TRBD2 matching 7 bases. This material consisted of blood, taken from a patient whose treatment included radiotherapy and nephrectomy. CDR3 sequence reads: CASSVDEAGIYEQYF. The CDR3 DNA reads as TGTGCCAGCAGCGTAGATGAAGCGGGGATCTACGAGCAGTACTTC.